The T cell receptor (beta chain) described here comes from a study of neoadjuvant nivolumab and ipilimumab in lung cancer. Per germline, CDR1 SEHNR and CDR2 FQNEAQ (reference sequence). The germline V and J ends were trimmed by 3 bases and 7 bases, with 8 bases remaining between them. There are 12 residues in the CDR3. The data were produced by immunoSEQ multiplex PCR, yet TCRdb's version contains in-frame clones alone and is incomplete. Of some 5,000 clones listed, over 70% are singletons. This TCR was sampled from an adult with non-small cell lung cancer. V gene TRBV7-9 combines with J gene TRBJ2-3; no definite D call. The sequenced sample was tumor tissue, obtained after neoadjuvant nivolumab, alone or with ipilimumab, at or shortly before surgery. Here the CDR3 reads CASSFDVYTQYF. The CDR3 DNA reads as TGTGCCAGCAGCTTCGACGTATATACGCAGTATTTT.